This T cell receptor beta chain is from a study of blood T cell repertoires in COVID-19. Study-level background: Sites in the United States, Italy and Spain provided acute and convalescent COVID-19 samples. PBMCs, B-cell-depleted T cells, or T cells were the source of the cDNA or gDNA that made up the material.

This CDR3 spans 15 amino acids. Germline CDR1 LNHNV, CDR2 YYDKDF (reference sequence). Between the trimmed V and J ends, which lost 1 base and 4 bases, there was a span of 10 bases. Profiled with immunoSEQ multiplex PCR; TCRdb holds only in-frame clones, not every one. The sample includes 130,000 or so clones, just under 85% of them seen just once. The sample comprised peripheral blood. The clonotype originates from a woman of 80 years or more with acute or convalescent COVID-19. V gene TRBV15 combines with J gene TRBJ2-2; no firm D call. As DNA, the CDR3 is TGTGCCACCAGCAGAGTGGCAGGTACCACCGGGGAGCTGTTTTTT. This translates into CATSRVAGTTGELFF.